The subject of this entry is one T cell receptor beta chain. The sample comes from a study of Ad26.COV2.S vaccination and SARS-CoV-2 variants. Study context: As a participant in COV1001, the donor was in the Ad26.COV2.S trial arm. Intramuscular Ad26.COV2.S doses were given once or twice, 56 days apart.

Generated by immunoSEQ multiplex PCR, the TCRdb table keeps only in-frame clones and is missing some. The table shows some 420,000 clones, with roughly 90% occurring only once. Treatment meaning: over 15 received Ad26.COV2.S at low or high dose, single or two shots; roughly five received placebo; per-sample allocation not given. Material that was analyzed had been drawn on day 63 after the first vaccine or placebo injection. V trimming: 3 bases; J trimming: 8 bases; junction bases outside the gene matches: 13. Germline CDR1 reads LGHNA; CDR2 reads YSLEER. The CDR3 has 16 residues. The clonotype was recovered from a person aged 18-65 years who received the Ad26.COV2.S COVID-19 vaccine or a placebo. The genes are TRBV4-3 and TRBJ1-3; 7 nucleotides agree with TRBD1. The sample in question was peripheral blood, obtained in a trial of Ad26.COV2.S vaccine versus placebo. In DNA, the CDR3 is TGCGCCAGCAGCCACCTCCCCCGACAGGGAGCGGACACCATATATTTT. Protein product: CASSHLPRQGADTIYF.